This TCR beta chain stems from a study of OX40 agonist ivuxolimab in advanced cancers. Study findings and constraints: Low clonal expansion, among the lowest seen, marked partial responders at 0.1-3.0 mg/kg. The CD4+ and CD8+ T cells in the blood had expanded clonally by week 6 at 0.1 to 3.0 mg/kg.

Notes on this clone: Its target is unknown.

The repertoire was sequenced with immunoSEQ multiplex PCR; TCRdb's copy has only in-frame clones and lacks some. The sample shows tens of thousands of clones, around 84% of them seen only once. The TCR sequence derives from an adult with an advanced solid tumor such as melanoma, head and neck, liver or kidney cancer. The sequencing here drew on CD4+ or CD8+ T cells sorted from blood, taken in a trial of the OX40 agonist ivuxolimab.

This chain's CDR3 is CASSQSTGASGELFF. DNA for the CDR3: TGTGCCAGCAGCCAATCGACAGGGGCATCCGGGGAGCTGTTTTTT. This rearrangement joins TRBV7-3 to TRBJ2-2; 8 nucleotides match TRBD1. J gave up 6 bases and V 5 bases, and 8 bases lay outside the gene matches. Germline values: CDR1 SGHTA, CDR2 FQGTGA. The CDR3 extends over 15 amino acids.